This TCR beta chain comes out of a study of blood T cells in healthy people across ages. Study-wide results and limits: Fewer expanded clones and more diversity marked long-lived versus aged donors. It was not possible, with unsorted PBMCs, to conclusively compare naive and antigen-experienced cells.

Using a J-beta primer mix together with a sample-barcoded 5' primer, a second PCR was run for about 6 to 11 cycles. MiXCR, applied by TCRdb to the 5' RACE reads, yields one record per CDR3 protein. The data contain some 940,000 distinct CDR3 sequences, under 35% of them singletons. V lost 5 bases, J lost 2 bases, and 16 bases lay in between. CDR1 is SGDLS and CDR2 is YYNGEE in the germline V gene. The CDR3 has 15 amino acids. With respect to this clonotype: Its matching antigen is unknown. It is likely a read error, because the conserved phenylalanine at the end of the CDR3 is missing.

These sequences were also reported in another study, on T cells of mothers and their children. Per that study: Using the M1S primer, the second PCR added sample barcodes along with 2-4 random nucleotides.

The source is a woman in her thirties or forties in good health. Sequencing was done on a sample of blood. V and J are TRBV9 and TRBJ1-1; D is ambiguous. The CDR3 DNA sequence: TGTGCCAGCAGTCAAACCGGCGGGGTCAACACTGAAGCTTTCTGT. Amino acid sequence: CASSQTGGVNTEAFC.